Below are 11 T cell receptor beta chains sequenced from a single sample in a study of post-analysis software for immune sequencing data. The authors incorporated unique molecular identifiers into the TCR beta cDNA libraries. TCRdb used MiXCR to reprocess the PCR reads, holding one entry per CDR3 protein. The sample lists around 770,000 distinct CDR3 sequences, around 45% occurring once. For these receptors, no antigen is known. Findings and caveats of the study: Roughly five TRBV segments appeared more often in patients than in controls, and TRBV5-6, TRBV5-1 and TRBV20-1 were among these.

The sample comprised blood. Source of these receptors: a girl between 5 and 17 years old with multiple sclerosis.

The chain links TRBV7-9 to TRBJ2-1; 8 nucleotides agree with TRBD1. This CDR3 spans 17 amino acids. In germline, CDR1 is SEHNR, CDR2 FQNEAQ (reference sequence). V trimming: 5 bases; J trimming: 1 base; junction bases outside the gene matches: 10. The CDR3 spells CASSQTRQGYSYNEQFF. CDR3 nucleotide sequence: TGTGCCAGCAGCCAAACTCGACAGGGGTATTCCTACAATGAGCAGTTCTTC.

V and J are TRBV7-9 and TRBJ1-2; D remains unclear. The CDR3 has 14 amino acids. From germline, CDR1 is SEHNR and CDR2 FQNEAQ (reference sequence). V shed 2 bases and J shed 8 bases, with 15 bases lying between them. For the CDR3, the DNA is TGTGCCAGCAGCTTAAATGGCCAGGCCTTAGGCTACACCTTC. This codes for CASSLNGQALGYTF.

V gene TRBV7-3 combines with J gene TRBJ2-3; TRBD2 agrees at 7 bases. The J segment lost 1 base and the V segment lost 2 bases, leaving 6 bases of the junction unmatched. Germline-derived CDR1 and CDR2 are SGHTA and FQGTGA. The CDR3 contains 16 residues. The CDR3 is CASSLAGAGGTDTQYF. Written as DNA, the CDR3 is TGTGCCAGCAGCTTAGCCGGTGCGGGGGGCACAGATACGCAGTATTTT.

This clonotype was observed a handful of times. The chain joins TRBV20-1 to TRBJ2-7, with 7 bases that match TRBD1. Germline lookup yields CDR1 DFQATT and CDR2 SNEGSKA (reference sequence). The CDR3 length is 15 residues. With V trimmed by 1 base and J by 3 bases, 9 bases remained unmatched. The CDR3 nucleotides read TGCAGTGCTAGAGGCCCCCTACAGGGGCACTACGAGCAGTACTTC. Translated: CSARGPLQGHYEQYF.

The rearrangement uses TRBV24-1 and TRBJ2-3; 11 nucleotides line up with TRBD2. Germline-derived CDR1 and CDR2 are KGHDR and SFDVKD. CDR3 size: 19 residues. V shed 4 bases, J shed 1 base, and the junction held 12 bases outside the gene matches. CDR3 residues: CATSDCSGRGLRGTDTQYF. The CDR3 DNA reads TGTGCCACCAGTGACTGTAGCGGGAGGGGTCTCCGAGGCACAGATACGCAGTATTTT.

In its sample, this clonotype was seen a few times. CDR3 amino acids: CASSEFPYPVGSGYGYTF. CDR3 coding DNA: TGTGCCAGCAGTGAATTTCCCTATCCGGTTGGCAGCGGCTATGGCTACACCTTC. The chain carries TRBV6-4 and TRBJ1-2; D uncertain. The germline V gene encodes CDR1 MRHNA and CDR2 SNTAGT. The CDR3 has 18 amino acids. Trimming took 3 bases from V and 4 from J, leaving 24 bases between them.

This chain uses TRBV14 with TRBJ2-1; the match to TRBD1 covers 10 bases. Looked up from germline, CDR1 is SGHDN and CDR2 is FVKESK. The CDR3 is made up of 15 amino acids. V shed 3 bases, J shed 7 bases, and the junction held 6 bases outside the gene matches. The CDR3 sequence is CASSHGDRGRNEQFF. As DNA, the CDR3 is TGTGCCAGCAGCCATGGGGACAGGGGTCGGAATGAGCAGTTCTTC.

The chain uses TRBV6-2 or TRBV6-3 and TRBJ2-4, with TRBD1 matching over 7 bases. The end of the DNA is better explained by TRBJ2-7, so the J call may be wrong. CDR3 length: 13 amino acids. Germline loops: CDR1 MNHEY, CDR2 SVGEGT. CDR3 DNA sequence: TGTGCCAGCAAGGGGACAGTACCATACGAGCAGTACTTC. Protein sequence: CASKGTVPYEQYF.

This clonotype was seen a few times. The chain joins TRBV20-1 to TRBJ2-7; 7 bases are a match to TRBD2. This CDR3 is built from 16 residues. Germline V gene lookup returns CDR1 DFQATT and CDR2 SNEGSKA (reference sequence). V gave up 1 base and J gave up 2 bases; unmatched junction bases: 11. In DNA form, the CDR3 reads TGCAGTGCTAGAGCTAGCGGCAGGGCCCGACCCTACGAGCAGTACTTC. Translated: CSARASGRARPYEQYF.

This clonotype was picked up a small number of times. The CDR3 DNA reads as TGTGCCAGCAGTTACCTGGGTAGTCAGCAGTACTTC. Translated: CASSYLGSQQYF. This chain links TRBV6-2 or TRBV6-3 with TRBJ2-5; D not certain. Trimming pared 2 bases from V and 11 bases from J, leaving 12 bases between. CDR1 and CDR2 (germline): MNHEY, SVGEGT. The CDR3 spans 12 residues.

The table lists this clonotype with a few counts. The V gene is TRBV24-1, the J gene TRBJ2-1; 12 nucleotides align to TRBD2. Germline CDR1 and CDR2: KGHDR and SFDVKD. This CDR3 is built from 14 residues. V trimming: 7 bases; J trimming: 8 bases; junction bases outside the gene matches: 5. This chain's CDR3 is CATRTSGRGDEQFF. As DNA, the CDR3 is TGTGCCACCAGGACTAGCGGGAGAGGTGATGAGCAGTTCTTC.